Below, 20 T cell receptor beta chains from the same sample are listed, as sequenced in a study of blood T cell repertoires in COVID-19. The method was immunoSEQ multiplex PCR; TCRdb's version includes in-frame clones alone and lacks a portion of them. The table includes roughly 160,000 clones, roughly 90% detected once. The sequenced sample consisted of peripheral blood. All receptors come from a man aged 18 to 30 with acute or convalescent COVID-19.

The V and J genes are TRBV12-3 or TRBV12-4 and TRBJ1-6, with no clear D. The CDR3 loop spans 11 amino acids. Trimming took 5 bases from V and 14 from J, leaving 10 bases between them. CDR3 nucleotide sequence: TGTGCCAGCAGTGGCCAGATCTCCCTCCACTTT. Its translation is CASSGQISLHF.

This chain connects TRBV5-1 to TRBJ1-2; 9 nucleotides agree with TRBD1. The CDR3 contains 14 residues. Losses at the gene ends were 4 bases for V and 6 bases for J; bases not matched to a gene: 7. Germline CDR1 SGHRS, CDR2 YFSETQ. The DNA of the CDR3 is TGCGCCAGCAGCCGTATGGGACAGGGAGATGGCTACACCTTC. This codes for CASSRMGQGDGYTF.

The chain combines TRBV30 with TRBJ1-6; 9 bases are a match to TRBD1. This CDR3 spans 19 amino acids. V was pared by 2 bases and J by 0 bases, with 11 bases of the junction left unmatched. CDR1 is GTSNPN, CDR2 SVGIG, per germline (reference sequence). DNA for the CDR3: TGTGCCTGGAGTAGGGACAGGGTTATAGACAGCTCCTATAATTCACCCCTCCACTTT. This sequence encodes CAWSRDRVIDSSYNSPLHF.

The CDR3 reads CASSGTGYGYTF. CDR3 coding DNA: TGTGCCAGCAGCGGGACAGGGTATGGCTACACCTTC. This sequence joins TRBV12-3 or TRBV12-4 and TRBJ1-2, with 9 bases identical to TRBD1. The CDR3 is 12 amino acids. The J segment lost 5 bases and the V segment lost 6 bases, leaving 1 base of the junction unmatched.

The V and J genes are TRBV14 and TRBJ1-1, with a weak D call TRBD1 (5 bases). Per the germline V gene, CDR1 is SGHDN and CDR2 is FVKESK. V was clipped by 0 bases and J by 6 bases, with 8 bases between them. The length of the CDR3 is 13 residues. The CDR3: CASSQEGGAEAFF. CDR3 nucleotides: TGTGCCAGCAGCCAAGAAGGAGGGGCTGAAGCTTTCTTT.

The chain uses TRBV5-6 and TRBJ1-2; D is undetermined. This CDR3 contains 12 residues. V lost 2 bases and J lost 5, with 7 bases in between. The germline V gene encodes CDR1 SGHDT and CDR2 YYEEEE. The CDR3 DNA follows: TGTGCCAGCAGCTTACAGAGTTATGGCTACACCTTC. This gives the protein CASSLQSYGYTF.

The chain links TRBV5-8 to TRBJ1-5; no firm D call. Trimming took 0 bases from V and 0 from J, leaving 10 bases between them. Germline V gene data show CDR1 as SGHTS and CDR2 as YDEGEE. The CDR3 has 16 amino acids. The CDR3, as DNA: TGTGCCAGCAGCTTGGGGCGGGGTCTTAGCAATCAGCCCCAGCATTTT. Translated, it gives CASSLGRGLSNQPQHF.

This clone was recorded a few times. The chain combines TRBV29-1 with TRBJ1-1; D is possibly TRBD1 (6 bases). The CDR3 length is 11 residues. Germline CDR1 is SQVTM and CDR2 is ANQGSEA. This chain's CDR3 is CTLTSGGLAFF. The CDR3, as DNA: TGCACCTTAACAAGCGGGGGCTTAGCTTTCTTT. The full variable domain, in which reference TRBV29-1 and TRBJ1-1 provide the parts outside the CDR3, is SAVISQKPSRDICQRGTSLTIQCQVDSQVTMMFWYRQQPGQSLTLIATANQGSEATYESGFVIDKFPISRPNLTFSTLTVSNMSPEDSSIYLCTLTSGGLAFFGQGTRLTVV.

This CDR3 is CASSEALRQSGELFF. The CDR3 DNA follows: TGTGCCAGCAGTGAAGCTCTTAGACAGTCCGGGGAGCTGTTTTTT. V is TRBV6-1 and J is TRBJ2-2; perhaps TRBD1 as D (5 bases). The V gene's germline CDR1 is MNHNS and CDR2 SASEGT. This CDR3 is built from 15 residues. Trimming shortened V by 0 bases and J by 6 bases, and 11 bases separated the two germline ends.

This chain uses TRBV5-4 with TRBJ2-3; TRBD2 matches 12 bases. The CDR3 is made up of 16 amino acids. V gave up 4 bases and J gave up 11 bases; unmatched junction bases: 14. Per the germline V gene, CDR1 is SGHNT and CDR2 is YYREEE (reference sequence). DNA of the CDR3: TGTGCCAGCAGCACGGGACTAGCGGGTGGCCTTACGCAGCAGTATTTT. Residues: CASSTGLAGGLTQQYF.

This rearrangement joins TRBV18 to TRBJ2-6, with 9 bases that match TRBD1. V was clipped by 3 bases and J by 2 bases; unmatched bases: 2. This CDR3 comprises 16 residues. CDR1 is KGHSH and CDR2 is LQKENI in the germline V gene. The CDR3 sequence is CASSPRQGAGANVLTF. In DNA, the CDR3 is TGTGCCAGCTCACCGAGACAGGGGGCTGGGGCCAACGTCCTGACTTTC.

V usage is TRBV5-4 and J usage is TRBJ2-1; D is possibly TRBD2 (6 bases). Per the germline V gene, CDR1 is SGHNT and CDR2 is YYREEE (reference sequence). This CDR3 is built from 14 residues. V lost 5 bases, J lost 0 bases, and 9 bases lay in between. The DNA for the CDR3 is TGTGCCAGCAGGCGGGACCGCTCCTACAATGAGCAGTTCTTC. This codes for CASRRDRSYNEQFF.

This CDR3 reads CASSQGQRTNYGYTF. In nucleotides, the CDR3 is TGTGCCAGCAGCCAGGGACAACGGACTAACTATGGCTACACCTTC. The rearrangement joins TRBV3-1 (or the pseudogene TRBV3-2) to TRBJ1-2; D might be TRBD1 (6 bases). CDR1 LGHDT and CDR2 YNNKEL come from the germline V gene (reference sequence). This CDR3 spans 15 amino acids. Trimming stripped 3 bases from V and 0 bases from J, with 11 bases between.

The chain is built from TRBV7-9 and TRBJ2-7; tentatively, D is TRBD2 (5 bases). Per the germline V gene, CDR1 is SEHNR and CDR2 is FQNEAQ (reference sequence). Trimming removed 5 bases at V and 0 bases at J, with 11 bases between. CDR3 length: 14 residues. This CDR3 is CASSPPGVSYEQYF. CDR3 DNA sequence: TGTGCCAGCAGCCCGCCCGGGGTCTCCTACGAGCAGTACTTC.

The genes are TRBV9 and TRBJ2-7; the match to TRBD1 covers 9 bases. The ends lost 4 bases at V and 3 bases at J; junction bases unmatched: 8. The CDR3 length is 15 residues. Germline V gene lookup returns CDR1 SGDLS and CDR2 YYNGEE. The CDR3 sequence is CASSPLGTGFYEQYF. CDR3 sequence (DNA): TGTGCCAGCAGCCCTTTGGGGACAGGGTTCTACGAGCAGTACTTC.

V gene TRBV19 combines with J gene TRBJ2-1, with a weak D call TRBD1 (5 bases). Looked up from germline, CDR1 is LNHDA and CDR2 is SQIVND (reference sequence). The CDR3 extends over 13 amino acids. V lost 2 bases and J 7 bases, leaving 9 bases between the germline ends. CDR3 DNA: TGTGCCAGTAGTATACCGACAGTAAATGAGCAGTTCTTC. Translation: CASSIPTVNEQFF.

The chain recombines TRBV5-4 with TRBJ1-3; perhaps TRBD1 as D (6 bases). Trimming removed 1 base at V and 0 bases at J, with 8 bases between. The V gene's germline CDR1 is SGHNT and CDR2 YYREEE (reference sequence). This CDR3 comprises 15 residues. The CDR3 is CASSLRGGSGNTIYF. The CDR3 DNA sequence: TGTGCCAGCAGCTTGAGGGGGGGCTCTGGAAACACCATATATTTT. The whole variable domain, filled in from reference TRBV5-4 and TRBJ1-3, reads ETGVTQSPTHLIKTRGQQVTLRCSSQSGHNTVSWYQQALGQGPQFIFQYYREEENGRGNFPPRFSGLQFPNYSSELNVNALELDDSALYLCASSLRGGSGNTIYFGEGSWLTVV.

The CDR3 sequence: CASSDGLAGVNTGELFF. The DNA for the CDR3 is TGTGCCAGCAGTGATGGGCTAGCGGGGGTGAACACCGGGGAGCTGTTTTTT. This rearrangement joins TRBV6-1 to TRBJ2-2; 10 bases fit TRBD2. Germline assignment: CDR1 MNHNS and CDR2 SASEGT. The CDR3 extends over 17 amino acids. Trimming cost V 3 bases and J 1 base; bases outside gene matches: 5.

V usage is TRBV19 and J usage is TRBJ1-2; TRBD1 is a possible D gene (5 bases). The CDR3 sequence is 16 residues long. With 2 bases removed from V and 0 bases from J, the gap between germline ends came to 13 bases. Germline loops: CDR1 LNHDA, CDR2 SQIVND (reference sequence). This chain's CDR3 is CASSIRRQPTNYGYTF. The CDR3 nucleotides are TGTGCCAGTAGTATAAGAAGACAGCCGACTAACTATGGCTACACCTTC.

This sequence joins TRBV3-1 (or the pseudogene TRBV3-2) and TRBJ1-1, with 9 positions matching TRBD1. The CDR3 spans 18 residues. Looked up from germline, CDR1 is LGHDT and CDR2 is YNNKEL (reference sequence). The J segment lost 0 bases and the V segment lost 4 bases, leaving 12 bases of the junction unmatched. As DNA, the CDR3 is TGTGCCAGCAGCCCCCGGGACAGGGTTATGCAGATGAACACTGAAGCTTTCTTT. Translating it yields CASSPRDRVMQMNTEAFF.